The present entry profiles one T cell receptor (beta chain) with its context. Measured with immunoSEQ multiplex PCR; TCRdb has only the in-frame clones, and not every one. This table holds about 2.4 million clones, around nine tenths found once. These data come from a study of shared clonotypes between healthy human individuals. This CDR3 contains 15 residues. CDR1 ENHRY and CDR2 SYGVKD come from the germline V gene. After removal of 10 bases from V and 4 bases from J, the junction contained 6 bases not matched to a gene. J is TRBJ2-6 and V is TRBV10-3; TRBD1 matches 11 bases. The TCR was taken from a man between 18 and 29 years old in good health. The sequencing sample was made of naive CD4+ T cells sorted from blood. The subset was: CD45RA+ positively selected. This CDR3 is CATGQGATGANVLTF. CDR3 DNA sequence: TGTGCCACTGGACAGGGGGCAACCGGGGCCAACGTCCTGACTTTC.